This TCR beta chain was profiled in a study of PD-L1 blockade in urothelial cancer. Study-level background: The researchers analyzed blood 3 weeks (second dose) and 6 weeks after treatment start.

This clone was detected only once. CDR1 MGHRA and CDR2 YSYEKL come from the germline V gene. The length of the CDR3 is 16 residues. V lost 0 bases and J 0 bases, leaving 12 bases between the germline ends. Sequenced by immunoSEQ multiplex PCR; TCRdb stores in-frame clones only, minus some. The top ten hold roughly 3.4% of the sample, which has 70,000 or so clones, 70% to 90% seen once. The sample was PBMCs, taken around atezolizumab (anti-PD-L1) treatment. The J gene is TRBJ2-7, the V gene TRBV4-1; D might be TRBD2 (5 bases). The sequence was obtained from a man aged 55 to 70 with urothelial cancer. The CDR3 spells CASSQDLTGSSYEQYF. The CDR3 DNA reads TGCGCCAGCAGCCAAGATCTAACGGGAAGCTCCTACGAGCAGTACTTC.